This T cell receptor beta chain was sequenced for a study of technical replicates of blood from a few donors. Measured with immunoSEQ multiplex PCR; TCRdb has only the in-frame clones, and not every one. The sample consists of tens of thousands of clones, approximately 96% of them appearing once. This clone was observed once. The TCR comes from a human donor in good health. The source material was T cells isolated from PBMCs.

CDR3 protein: CASSPFRDSYEQYF. The CDR3 DNA follows: TGTGCCAGCAGTCCCTTTCGGGACTCCTACGAGCAGTACTTC. The chain combines TRBV28 with TRBJ2-7, with D possibly being TRBD2 (5 bases). The V end lost 5 bases, the J end lost 0 bases, and 11 bases lay between the germline ends. The germline CDR1 and CDR2 sequences are MDHEN and SYDVKM. CDR3 size: 14 residues.